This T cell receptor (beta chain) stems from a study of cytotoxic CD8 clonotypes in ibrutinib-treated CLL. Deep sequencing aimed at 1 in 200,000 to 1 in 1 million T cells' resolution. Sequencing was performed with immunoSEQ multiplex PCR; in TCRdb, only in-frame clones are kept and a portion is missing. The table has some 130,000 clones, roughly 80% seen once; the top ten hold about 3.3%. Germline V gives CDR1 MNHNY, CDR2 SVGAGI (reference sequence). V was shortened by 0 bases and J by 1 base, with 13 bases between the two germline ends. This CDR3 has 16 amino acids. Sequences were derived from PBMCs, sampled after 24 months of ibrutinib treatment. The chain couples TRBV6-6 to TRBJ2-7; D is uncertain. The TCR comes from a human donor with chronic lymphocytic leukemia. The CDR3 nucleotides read TGTGCCAGCAGTTACTCGTCAGAACCTCCTTCCTACGAGCAGTACTTC. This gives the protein CASSYSSEPPSYEQYF.